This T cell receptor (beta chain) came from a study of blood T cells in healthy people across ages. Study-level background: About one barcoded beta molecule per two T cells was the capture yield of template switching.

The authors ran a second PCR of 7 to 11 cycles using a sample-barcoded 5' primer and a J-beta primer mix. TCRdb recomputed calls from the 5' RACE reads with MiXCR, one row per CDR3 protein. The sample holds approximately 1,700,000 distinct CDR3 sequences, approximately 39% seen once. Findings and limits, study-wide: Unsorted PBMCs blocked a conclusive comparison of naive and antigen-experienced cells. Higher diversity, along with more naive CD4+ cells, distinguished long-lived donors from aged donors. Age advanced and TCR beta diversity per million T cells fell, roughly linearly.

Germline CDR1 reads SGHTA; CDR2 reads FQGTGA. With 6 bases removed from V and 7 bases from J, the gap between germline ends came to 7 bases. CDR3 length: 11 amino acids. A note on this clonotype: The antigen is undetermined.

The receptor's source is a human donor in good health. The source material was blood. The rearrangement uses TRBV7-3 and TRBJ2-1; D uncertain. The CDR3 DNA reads TGTGCCAGCAGGGCGGAGAATGAGCAGTTCTTC. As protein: CASRAENEQFF.